The 21 T cell receptor beta chains below all came from one sample that was sequenced in a study of blood T cell repertoires in COVID-19. Using immunoSEQ multiplex PCR, the repertoire was profiled, and TCRdb retains in-frame clones only, with some absent. The sample shows more than 200,000 clones, 70% to 90% of them seen only once. The specimen was peripheral blood. The receptor set was obtained from a human donor in a cohort sampled during active COVID-19.

V and J are TRBV30 and TRBJ2-7; 7 bases match TRBD2. The length of the CDR3 is 15 residues. Germline V gene data show CDR1 as GTSNPN and CDR2 as SVGIG (reference sequence). V shed 0 bases, J shed 4 bases, and the junction held 9 bases outside the gene matches. CDR3 residues: CAWSVRWEGGYEQYF. In nucleotides, the CDR3 is TGTGCCTGGAGTGTGAGGTGGGAGGGTGGATACGAGCAGTACTTC.

Only one count was recorded for this clone. This chain connects TRBV19 to TRBJ2-7; TRBD1 matches at 8 bases. The germline CDR1 and CDR2 sequences are LNHDA and SQIVND (reference sequence). The CDR3 contains 14 residues. With V trimmed by 2 bases and J by 4 bases, 4 bases remained unmatched. CDR3 sequence: CASSIQGARYEQYF. The CDR3, as DNA: TGTGCCAGTAGTATACAGGGGGCGCGGTACGAGCAGTACTTC. Using reference TRBV19 and TRBJ2-7 for the parts outside the CDR3, the full variable domain is DGGITQSPKYLFRKEGQNVTLSCEQNLNHDAMYWYRQDPGQGLRLIYYSQIVNDFQKGDIAEGYSVSREKKESFPLTVTSAQKNPTAFYLCASSIQGARYEQYFGPGTRLTVT.

The genes are TRBV28 and TRBJ2-3; 9 positions match TRBD1. The CDR3 runs to 17 residues. Losses at the gene ends were 3 bases for V and 1 base for J; bases not matched to a gene: 8. Germline CDR1 MDHEN, CDR2 SYDVKM. CDR3 DNA sequence: TGTGCCAGCAGTTTCGCGGGCCGGACAGGGGGCACAGATACGCAGTATTTT. Translation gives CASSFAGRTGGTDTQYF.

V is TRBV21-1 and J is TRBJ2-7; the D call in the table, TRBD2, was not verified against the DNA. TRBV21-1 is marked as a pseudogene. The CDR3 has 16 amino acids. The CDR3: CASSALQRGLDYEQYF. The CDR3, as DNA: TGTGCCAGCAGCGCTCTCCAGCGGGGCCTCGACTACGAGCAGTACTTC.

J is TRBJ1-1 and V is TRBV12-3 or TRBV12-4; D remains ambiguous. CDR3 length: 13 amino acids. The V end was cut by 6 bases, the J end by 8 bases, with 16 bases between. The chain's CDR3 is CASSQPPRVEAFF. The CDR3 DNA sequence: TGTGCCAGCAGCCAACCTCCGCGGGTAGAAGCTTTCTTT.

The chain carries TRBV24-1 and TRBJ2-3; TRBD2 aligns across 14 bases. The germline CDR1 and CDR2 sequences are KGHDR and SFDVKD. The CDR3 covers 19 residues. V lost 4 bases to trimming and J lost 6 bases; unmatched junction nucleotides: 14. The CDR3 protein is CATSDPPSTSGRARDTQYF. The CDR3 DNA is TGTGCCACCAGTGACCCACCATCGACTAGCGGGAGGGCCAGGGATACGCAGTATTTT.

This chain uses TRBV11-2 with TRBJ2-7, with TRBD2 matching 9 bases. This CDR3 region has 17 residues. Germline CDR1 is SGHAT and CDR2 is FQNNGV. With 2 bases clipped from V and 4 bases from J, the junction kept 12 bases outside the gene matches. In nucleotides, the CDR3 is TGTGCCAGCAGCTTACTTGCTAGCGGGATCGAGGGGTACGAGCAGTACTTC. Encoded protein: CASSLLASGIEGYEQYF.

This clone was picked up one time. One junction end disagrees with the germline gene, perhaps due to a read error. The V call is TRBV29-1, the J call TRBJ1-2; D remains ambiguous. Germline values: CDR1 SQVTM, CDR2 ANQGSEA. CDR3 length: 11 residues. CDR3 sequence (DNA): TGCAGCGTTGAAGAAGCGACTACGCCTCTCTTC. It yields the protein CSVEEATTPLF.

V gene TRBV5-1 combines with J gene TRBJ1-1; TRBD1 aligns across 7 bases. Unmatched junction bases numbered 4, after V lost 4 bases and J lost 1 base. The CDR3 consists of 14 residues. Germline V gives CDR1 SGHRS, CDR2 YFSETQ. CDR3 amino acids: CASSPGTENTEAFF. The CDR3, as DNA: TGCGCCAGCAGCCCTGGGACAGAGAACACTGAAGCTTTCTTT.

About this clone itself: Relative to the germline gene, one junction end is altered; a read error may explain this. The gene calls are TRBV2 and TRBJ1-4; no definite D call. CDR1 and CDR2 (germline): SNHLY, FYNNEI. This CDR3 has 13 residues. The CDR3 region has the DNA TGTGCCAGCTCCTACGTAACTGATGAAAAACTGTTTTTT. Translating gives CASSYVTDEKLFF.

V gene TRBV5-6 combines with J gene TRBJ2-2; the match to TRBD2 covers 7 bases. The CDR3 is made up of 16 amino acids. In germline, CDR1 is SGHDT, CDR2 YYEEEE. The trim removed 4 bases at V and 0 bases at J, leaving 6 bases unmatched. The CDR3 nucleotides read TGTGCCAGCAGCGACCTACTAGCGACGAACACCGGGGAGCTGTTTTTT. Its translation is CASSDLLATNTGELFF.

The V and J genes are TRBV6-2 or TRBV6-3 and TRBJ2-7; tentative D call: TRBD1 (7 bases). There are 15 residues in the CDR3. Germline V lookup: CDR1 MNHEY, CDR2 SVGEGT. V was trimmed by 5 bases and J by 1 base, leaving 15 bases between them. The CDR3 here is CASSTDREVSYEQYF. CDR3 coding DNA: TGTGCCAGCAGTACCGACAGGGAGGTATCCTACGAGCAGTACTTC.

The chain carries TRBV6-5 and TRBJ2-7; 11 bases agree with TRBD2. With 7 bases clipped from V and 2 bases from J, the junction kept 7 bases outside the gene matches. Looked up from germline, CDR1 is MNHEY and CDR2 is SVGAGI. The CDR3 covers 15 residues. The CDR3, as DNA: TGTGCCAGCACCCATAGCGGGGGGGCCCCCTACGAGCAGTACTTC. It encodes CASTHSGGAPYEQYF.

The chain is built from TRBV4-3 and TRBJ2-3; no firm D call. The CDR3 has 15 amino acids. Germline V CDR1 and CDR2: LGHNA, YSLEER. The V end was cut by 0 bases, the J end by 3 bases, with 10 bases between. The CDR3, as DNA: TGCGCCAGCAGCCAAGATGCAGGAATTACAGATACGCAGTATTTT. Its protein is CASSQDAGITDTQYF.

The CDR3 nucleotides read TGCAGTGCTAGTCGGGACAGGGAGACAGATACGCAGTATTTT. It codes for CSASRDRETDTQYF. V gene TRBV20-1 combines with J gene TRBJ2-3; 9 bases are a match to TRBD1. CDR1 and CDR2 from the germline V gene are DFQATT and SNEGSKA (reference sequence). This CDR3 comprises 14 residues. The trim removed 3 bases at V and 3 bases at J, leaving 4 bases unmatched.

This rearrangement joins TRBV6-6 to TRBJ1-2; weak D call: TRBD1 (5 bases). This CDR3 comprises 14 residues. Trimming stripped 2 bases from V and 3 bases from J, with 10 bases between. Germline lookup yields CDR1 MNHNY and CDR2 SVGAGI (reference sequence). The CDR3 region is CASSYSTGHYGYTF. The DNA of the CDR3 is TGTGCCAGCAGTTACAGCACAGGACACTATGGCTACACCTTC.

The rearrangement uses TRBV27 and TRBJ1-1, with a weak D call TRBD1 (5 bases). The V gene's germline CDR1 is MNHEY and CDR2 SMNVEV (reference sequence). This CDR3 region has 14 residues. Between the trimmed V and J ends, which lost 7 bases and 6 bases, there was a span of 18 bases. The DNA for the CDR3 is TGTGCCAGCACCCCGCCAATCCAAGGGGCTGAAGCTTTCTTT. Amino acids: CASTPPIQGAEAFF.

DNA of the CDR3: TGTGCCAGCAGTTACGGAGGGACTAGCGGTTACAATGAGCAGTTCTTC. Translation: CASSYGGTSGYNEQFF. The gene calls are TRBV6-2 or TRBV6-3 and TRBJ2-1; 11 bases fit TRBD2. Germline lookup yields CDR1 MNHEY and CDR2 SVGEGT. Losses at the gene ends were 2 bases for V and 4 bases for J; bases not matched to a gene: 4. There are 16 residues in the CDR3.

The CDR3 reads CASSPLGGRDGQPQHF. DNA for the CDR3: TGTGCCAGCAGCCCCCTGGGAGGCAGGGACGGTCAGCCCCAGCATTTT. The chain has TRBV7-2 and TRBJ1-5, with D perhaps matching TRBD1 (5 bases). CDR3 size: 16 residues. Germline CDR1 SGHTA, CDR2 FQGNSA. V lost 5 bases and J 6 bases, leaving 20 bases between the germline ends. The whole variable domain, remainder taken from reference TRBV7-2 and TRBJ1-5, is GAGVSQSPSNKVTEKGKDVELRCDPISGHTALYWYRQSLGQGLEFLIYFQGNSAPDKSGLPSDRFSAERTGGSVSTLTIQRTQQEDSAVYLCASSPLGGRDGQPQHFGDGTRLSIL.

The chain uses TRBV5-1 and TRBJ2-2, with 10 bases aligning to TRBD1. V shed 1 base, J shed 3 bases, and the junction held 3 bases outside the gene matches. CDR1 is SGHRS, CDR2 YFSETQ, per germline. The CDR3 is 16 residues long. The CDR3 DNA reads as TGCGCCAGCAGCTTGCGACAGGGGGCTCACACCGGGGAGCTGTTTTTT. It codes for CASSLRQGAHTGELFF.

The chain is built from TRBV24-1 and TRBJ1-1; a possible D gene is TRBD1 (6 bases). This CDR3 is built from 18 residues. The germline gives CDR1 KGHDR, CDR2 SFDVKD. Trimming took 3 bases from V and 1 from J, leaving 20 bases between them. CDR3 DNA: TGTGCCACCAGTGATCTCACCAGGGGATTAAACTCGAACACTGAAGCTTTCTTT. Translation: CATSDLTRGLNSNTEAFF.